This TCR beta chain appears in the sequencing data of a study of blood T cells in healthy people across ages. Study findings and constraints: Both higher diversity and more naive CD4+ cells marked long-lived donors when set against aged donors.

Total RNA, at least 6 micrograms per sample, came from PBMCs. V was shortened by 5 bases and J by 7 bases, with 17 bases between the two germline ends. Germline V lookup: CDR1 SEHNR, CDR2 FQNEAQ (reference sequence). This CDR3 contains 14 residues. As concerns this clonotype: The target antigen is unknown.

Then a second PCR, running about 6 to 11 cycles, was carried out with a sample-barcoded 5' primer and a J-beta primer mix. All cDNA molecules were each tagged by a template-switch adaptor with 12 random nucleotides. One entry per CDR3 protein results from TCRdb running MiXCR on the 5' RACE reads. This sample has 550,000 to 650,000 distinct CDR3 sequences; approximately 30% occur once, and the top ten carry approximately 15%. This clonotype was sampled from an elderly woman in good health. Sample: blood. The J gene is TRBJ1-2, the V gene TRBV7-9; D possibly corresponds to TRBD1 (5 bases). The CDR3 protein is CASSRPSQGSGYTF. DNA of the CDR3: TGTGCCAGCAGCCGCCCATCCCAGGGATCTGGCTACACCTTC.